These 22 T cell receptor beta chains originate from one sample sequenced in a study of Ad26.COV2.S vaccination and SARS-CoV-2 variants (dated by TCRdb to the early 2020s). The treatment or condition label on this specimen signifies: over 15 received Ad26.COV2.S at low or high dose, single or two shots; about 5 received placebo; per-sample allocation not given. For vaccine and placebo recipients, repertoires were sequenced using samples collected on day 63 after the first injection. Library preparation was by the immunoSEQ multiplex PCR assay. TCRdb limited this immuneACCESS table to in-frame rearrangements with V and J called. A share of clones is missing; checked studies link under half to unresolved V genes, and the rest is unexplained. The sample table records approximately 400,000 clones; around four fifths of these occur just once. The ten most abundant clones make up almost 7.5% of the sample.

The material sequenced was peripheral blood, taken in a trial of Ad26.COV2.S vaccine versus placebo. The receptors stem from a person aged 18-65 years who received the Ad26.COV2.S COVID-19 vaccine or a placebo.

The chain employs TRBV5-1 and TRBJ2-5; possible D gene TRBD2, 5 bases. This CDR3 has 14 amino acids. Germline CDR1 reads SGHRS; CDR2 reads YFSETQ. V lost 0 bases and J lost 4, with 10 bases in between. The CDR3: CASSLELEPETQYF. For the CDR3, the DNA is TGCGCCAGCAGCTTGGAACTAGAGCCAGAGACCCAGTACTTC.

The chain joins TRBV6-2 or TRBV6-3 to TRBJ2-7; 9 bases fit TRBD1. Germline V gives CDR1 MNHEY, CDR2 SVGEGT. V shed 5 bases, J shed 6 bases, and the junction held 11 bases outside the gene matches. The CDR3 consists of 15 residues. The CDR3 region has the DNA TGTGCCAGCAGTGATCCGGGACAGGGTATGGGCGAGCAGTACTTC. This codes for CASSDPGQGMGEQYF.

V and J are TRBV5-1 and TRBJ2-5; D is perhaps TRBD1 (7 bases). This CDR3 comprises 13 residues. Trimming stripped 5 bases from V and 4 bases from J, with 12 bases between. Germline loops: CDR1 SGHRS, CDR2 YFSETQ. The DNA for the CDR3 is TGCGCCAGCAGGGAGGGGGCCGGAGAGACCCAGTACTTC. This encodes CASREGAGETQYF.

The V and J genes are TRBV5-1 and TRBJ2-2, with D perhaps matching TRBD1 (5 bases). Trimming took 1 base from V and 6 from J, leaving 7 bases between them. The CDR3 spans 13 residues. Germline values: CDR1 SGHRS, CDR2 YFSETQ. CDR3 nucleotides: TGCGCCAGCAGCTTGCAGGGTTCCGGGGAGCTGTTTTTT. Its protein product is CASSLQGSGELFF. Variable domain in full (rest from reference TRBV5-1 and TRBJ2-2): KAGVTQTPRYLIKTRGQQVTLSCSPISGHRSVSWYQQTPGQGLQFLFEYFSETQRNKGNFPGRFSGRQFSNSRSEMNVSTLELGDSALYLCASSLQGSGELFFGEGSRLTVL.

V and J are TRBV19 and TRBJ1-1, with 8 bases matching TRBD1. The CDR3 sequence is 13 residues long. Trimming at V came to 8 bases and at J to 5 bases, leaving 7 bases not matched to a gene. CDR1 LNHDA and CDR2 SQIVND come from the germline V gene (reference sequence). The chain's CDR3 is CASRTGGPTEAFF. CDR3 in DNA: TGTGCCAGTCGCACAGGGGGTCCTACTGAAGCTTTCTTT.

This chain connects TRBV19 to TRBJ2-3, with D uncertain. The CDR3 spans 11 residues. V was pared by 4 bases and J by 6 bases, with 5 bases between. CDR1 and CDR2 (germline): LNHDA, SQIVND (reference sequence). In DNA, the CDR3 is TGTGCCAGTAGTACCCGGGATACGCAGTATTTT. This translates into CASSTRDTQYF.

The chain links TRBV11-2 to TRBJ2-1; possibly TRBD1 for D (6 bases). The germline gives CDR1 SGHAT, CDR2 FQNNGV. This CDR3 comprises 17 residues. Trimming took 1 base from V and 2 from J, leaving 15 bases between them. CDR3 amino acids: CASSLGWGQNPYNEQFF. In DNA, the CDR3 is TGTGCCAGCAGCTTAGGGTGGGGACAAAACCCCTACAATGAGCAGTTCTTC.

The CDR3 DNA sequence: TGTGCCAGCAGCTTTCTAATTGGACAGGGGGATACGCAGTATTTT. Protein product: CASSFLIGQGDTQYF. The chain couples TRBV7-9 to TRBJ2-3, with 9 bases matching TRBD1. This CDR3 comprises 15 residues. V dropped 3 bases and J dropped 6; count of bases not matched to a gene: 7. Looked up from germline, CDR1 is SEHNR and CDR2 is FQNEAQ (reference sequence).

The chain combines TRBV6-5 with TRBJ2-5; TRBD2 is a possible D gene (6 bases). V was clipped by 5 bases and J by 4 bases, with 17 bases between them. Germline assignment: CDR1 MNHEY and CDR2 SVGAGI. The CDR3 runs to 15 residues. DNA for the CDR3: TGTGCCAGCAGTCTGACTAGTTGGCTTTCAGAGACCCAGTACTTC. Protein sequence: CASSLTSWLSETQYF.

This chain uses TRBV27 with TRBJ2-1, with TRBD2 matching 8 bases. Germline loops: CDR1 MNHEY, CDR2 SMNVEV (reference sequence). The CDR3 extends over 15 amino acids. Trimming cost V 0 bases and J 5 bases; bases outside gene matches: 3. As DNA, the CDR3 is TGTGCCAGCAGTTTATCCACGGGGGGGCACAATGAGCAGTTCTTC. Protein product: CASSLSTGGHNEQFF.

The chain carries TRBV12-3 or TRBV12-4 and TRBJ1-2; D gene ambiguous. V lost 6 bases to trimming and J lost 6 bases, with 11 bases between them. This CDR3 comprises 12 residues. This chain's CDR3 is CASRYHGNGYTF. DNA for the CDR3: TGTGCCAGCAGGTACCACGGCAATGGCTACACCTTC.

The chain combines TRBV2 with TRBJ1-5; unclear D gene. V gave up 3 bases and J gave up 1 base, with 10 bases separating them. Germline V gene data show CDR1 as SNHLY and CDR2 as FYNNEI. CDR3 length equals 15 residues. The DNA of the CDR3 is TGTGCCAGCAGTGACCGAAGTCTGAGCAATCAGCCCCAGCATTTT. As protein: CASSDRSLSNQPQHF.

The rearrangement joins TRBV19 to TRBJ2-7; 7 positions match TRBD2. Germline-derived CDR1 and CDR2 are LNHDA and SQIVND (reference sequence). The CDR3 totals 15 residues. The J segment lost 0 bases and the V segment lost 3 bases, leaving 5 bases of the junction unmatched. This chain's CDR3 is CASSIVGGSSYEQYF. The CDR3 DNA is TGTGCCAGTAGTATTGTCGGCGGGAGCTCCTACGAGCAGTACTTC. The full variable domain, with the rest looked up from reference TRBV19 and TRBJ2-7, is DGGITQSPKYLFRKEGQNVTLSCEQNLNHDAMYWYRQDPGQGLRLIYYSQIVNDFQKGDIAEGYSVSREKKESFPLTVTSAQKNPTAFYLCASSIVGGSSYEQYFGPGTRLTVT.

The chain combines TRBV7-3 with TRBJ2-1, with D possibly matching TRBD1 (6 bases). Germline V CDR1 and CDR2: SGHTA, FQGTGA. This CDR3 region has 15 residues. Trimming removed 2 bases from V and 8 bases from J, with 16 bases in between. In nucleotides, the CDR3 is TGTGCCAGCAGCTTAGGTGGGGGCCTTTTACATGAGCAGTTCTTC. It codes for CASSLGGGLLHEQFF.

The table lists this clone with a few counts. This chain connects TRBV6-5 to TRBJ1-2; TRBD1 matches at 9 bases. This CDR3 comprises 14 residues. The germline CDR1 and CDR2 sequences are MNHEY and SVGAGI. The junction had 6 bases not matched to a gene; V was cut back by 6 bases and J by 4 bases. CDR3 DNA: TGTGCCAGCAGGGGGACAGGGTCAGGCTATGGCTACACCTTC. Translation gives CASRGTGSGYGYTF.

The V call is TRBV18, the J call TRBJ1-4, with D unclear. Germline CDR1 KGHSH, CDR2 LQKENI. This CDR3 is 13 amino acids long. V was pared by 4 bases and J by 8 bases, with 11 bases between. The CDR3 spells CASSREEQEKLFF. The DNA for the CDR3 is TGTGCCAGCTCACGCGAGGAGCAGGAAAAACTGTTTTTT.

This chain uses TRBV11-2 with TRBJ2-7, with D perhaps matching TRBD1 (5 bases). Between the trimmed V and J ends, which lost 5 bases and 2 bases, there was a span of 7 bases. CDR1 and CDR2 from the germline V gene are SGHAT and FQNNGV. CDR3 size: 12 residues. This CDR3 reads CASSPGTYEQYF. In DNA, the CDR3 is TGTGCCAGCAGCCCAGGGACCTACGAGCAGTACTTC.

V usage is TRBV6-5 and J usage is TRBJ2-7; TRBD1 aligns across 8 bases. Looked up from germline, CDR1 is MNHEY and CDR2 is SVGAGI. CDR3 length equals 14 residues. V was pared by 0 bases and J by 9 bases, with 7 bases of the junction left unmatched. The CDR3, as DNA: TGTGCCAGCAGTTACTCCCCCGGACAGGGTGTGCAGTACTTC. Translating it yields CASSYSPGQGVQYF.

This CDR3 is CASLGVLNQPQHF. CDR3 coding DNA: TGTGCCAGCCTTGGAGTGCTCAATCAGCCCCAGCATTTT. The rearrangement joins TRBV2 to TRBJ1-5, with unresolved D. Germline values: CDR1 SNHLY, CDR2 FYNNEI. The ends were cut back, 8 bases at V and 3 bases at J, with 11 bases in the middle. This CDR3 is 13 amino acids long.

Comment on this clone: This CDR3 is also generated by other DNA sequences in the sample. The chain combines TRBV28 with TRBJ1-2; D is uncertain. CDR1 and CDR2 from the germline V gene are MDHEN and SYDVKM. The V end lost 2 bases, the J end lost 4 bases, and 8 bases lay between the germline ends. The length of the CDR3 is 13 residues. This CDR3 reads CASSLPGLYGYTF. CDR3 DNA sequence: TGTGCCAGCAGTTTACCGGGCCTCTATGGCTACACCTTC.

V is TRBV30 and J is TRBJ1-1; D call uncertain. Trimming took off 6 bases at V and 3 bases at J, with 5 bases between the two ends. Germline CDR1 reads GTSNPN; CDR2 reads SVGIG (reference sequence). The CDR3 extends over 10 amino acids. The CDR3 spells CACIYTEAFF. The DNA for the CDR3 is TGTGCCTGCATCTACACTGAAGCTTTCTTT.

This chain connects TRBV7-2 to TRBJ2-7; TRBD2 matches 15 bases. The CDR3 extends over 15 amino acids. V shed 5 bases and J 4 bases; nucleotides not matched to a gene: 3. Looked up from germline, CDR1 is SGHTA and CDR2 is FQGNSA. CDR3 in amino acids: CASSEGLAGGYEQYF. CDR3 nucleotide sequence: TGTGCCAGCAGCGAGGGACTAGCGGGGGGATACGAGCAGTACTTC.